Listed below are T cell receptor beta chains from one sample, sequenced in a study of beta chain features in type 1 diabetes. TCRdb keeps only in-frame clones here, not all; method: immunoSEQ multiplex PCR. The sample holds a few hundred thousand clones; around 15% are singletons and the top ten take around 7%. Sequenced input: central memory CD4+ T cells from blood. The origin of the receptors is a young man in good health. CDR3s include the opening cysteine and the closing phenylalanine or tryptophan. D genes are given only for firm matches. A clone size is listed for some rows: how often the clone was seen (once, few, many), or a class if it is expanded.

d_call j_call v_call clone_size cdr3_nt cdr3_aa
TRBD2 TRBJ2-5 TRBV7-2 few TGTGCCAGCAGCTTACAGCGGGGGGGCTTACAAGAGACCCAGTACTTC CASSLQRGGLQETQYF
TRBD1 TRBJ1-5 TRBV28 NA TGTGCCAGCAGTATACCCGGGACAGGACTTAATCAGCCCCAGCATTTT CASSIPGTGLNQPQHF
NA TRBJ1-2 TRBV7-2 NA TGTGCCAGCAGCTTAGGACTCGAAGCCGGCTACACCTTC CASSLGLEAGYTF
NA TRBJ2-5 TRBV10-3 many TGTGCCATCAAACAGACAGAGACCCAGTACTTC CAIKQTETQYF
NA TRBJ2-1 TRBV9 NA TGTGCCAGCATAATTACGTGTCTAGGGTTGAGGAGATACAATGAGCAGTTCTTC CASIITCLGLRRYNEQFF
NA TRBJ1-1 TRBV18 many TGTGCCAGCTCACGACGAGACAGCTCTGAAGCTTTCTTT CASSRRDSSEAFF
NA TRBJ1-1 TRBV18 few TGTGCCAGCTCATTAAACCGGGACCTGAACACTGAAGCTTTCTTT CASSLNRDLNTEAFF
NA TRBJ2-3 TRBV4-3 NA TGCGCCAGCAGCCAAGACTATCCCACAGATACGCAGTATTTT CASSQDYPTDTQYF
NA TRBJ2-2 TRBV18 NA TGTGCCAGCCGCCGGGGAGTGACCCCAAATCCCGAGCTGTTTTTT CASRRGVTPNPELFF
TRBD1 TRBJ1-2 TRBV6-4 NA TGTGCCAGCAGTGATAACTACAGGGGCGGCTACACCTTC CASSDNYRGGYTF
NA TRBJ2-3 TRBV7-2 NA TGTGCCAGCAGCTTAGATTCCTTCACAGATACGCAGTATTTT CASSLDSFTDTQYF
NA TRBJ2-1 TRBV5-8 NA TGTGCCAGCAGCTTCAGGGGTAATGAGCAGTTCTTC CASSFRGNEQFF
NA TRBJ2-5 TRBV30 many TGTGCCTGGAGTCGGCGGGTACAAGAGACCCAGTACTTC CAWSRRVQETQYF
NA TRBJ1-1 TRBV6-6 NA TGTGCCAGCAGTTTCGACAGGAACACTGAAGCTTTCTTT CASSFDRNTEAFF
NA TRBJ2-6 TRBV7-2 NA TGTGCCAGCACCCCCCAGGGGCGCAGCTCTGGGGCCAACGTCCTGACTTTC CASTPQGRSSGANVLTF
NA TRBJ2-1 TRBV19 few TGTGCCAGTGCGAAACTAGACGGGGGTGAGCAGTTCTTC CASAKLDGGEQFF
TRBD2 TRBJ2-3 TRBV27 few TGTGCCAGCAGTCCCGCCGGGCGGGGGACAGATACGCAGTATTTT CASSPAGRGTDTQYF
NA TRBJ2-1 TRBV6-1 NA TGTGCCAGTGAGAGAGGTGGATCCTACAATGAGCAGTTCTTC CASERGGSYNEQFF
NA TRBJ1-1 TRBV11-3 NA TGTGCCAGCAGCTTAGGGCAGGTTGAAGCTTTCTTT CASSLGQVEAFF
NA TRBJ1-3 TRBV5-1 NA TGCGCCAGCAGCTTGGAGGACAACCGAAACACCATATATTTT CASSLEDNRNTIYF
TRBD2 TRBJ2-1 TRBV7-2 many TGTGCCAGCATTAGCGGGGGGGCCAACAATGAGCAGTTCTTC CASISGGANNEQFF
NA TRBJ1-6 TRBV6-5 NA TGTGCCAGCAGTTACTCCACCCCAGGGGTTGGTTCACCCCTCCACTTT CASSYSTPGVGSPLHF
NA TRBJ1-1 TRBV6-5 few TGTGCCAGCAGTTACGGAGGGCCAGGTGAAGCTTTCTTT CASSYGGPGEAFF
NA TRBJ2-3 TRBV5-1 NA TGCGCCAGCAGCTTGATGGAGCAGAAACGGAGCACAGATACGCAGTATTTT CASSLMEQKRSTDTQYF
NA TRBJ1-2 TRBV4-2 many TGTGCCAGCAGCCAGGATCCTAACTATGGCTACACCTTC CASSQDPNYGYTF
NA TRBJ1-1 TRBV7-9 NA TGTGCCAGCAGCTTAGCAGCAGGGAAGTATGACACTGAAGCTTTCTTT CASSLAAGKYDTEAFF
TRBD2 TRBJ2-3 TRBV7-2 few TGTGCCAGCAGCTTAAAGGCGGGGGGGAAGACAGATACGCAGTATTTT CASSLKAGGKTDTQYF
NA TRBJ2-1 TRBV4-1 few TGCGCCAGCAGCCAAGTAAGGGGGAATGAGCAGTTCTTC CASSQVRGNEQFF
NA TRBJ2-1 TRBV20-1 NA TGCAGTGTCATCCGCGGTGAGCAGTTCTTC CSVIRGEQFF
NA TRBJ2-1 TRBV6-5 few TGTGCCAGCAGTCAGATCAATGAGCAGTTCTTC CASSQINEQFF
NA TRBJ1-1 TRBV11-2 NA TGTGCCAGCAGCTTAGTGGCAGTGAGTGGTAGAAGGAGGACTGAAGCTTTCTTT CASSLVAVSGRRRTEAFF